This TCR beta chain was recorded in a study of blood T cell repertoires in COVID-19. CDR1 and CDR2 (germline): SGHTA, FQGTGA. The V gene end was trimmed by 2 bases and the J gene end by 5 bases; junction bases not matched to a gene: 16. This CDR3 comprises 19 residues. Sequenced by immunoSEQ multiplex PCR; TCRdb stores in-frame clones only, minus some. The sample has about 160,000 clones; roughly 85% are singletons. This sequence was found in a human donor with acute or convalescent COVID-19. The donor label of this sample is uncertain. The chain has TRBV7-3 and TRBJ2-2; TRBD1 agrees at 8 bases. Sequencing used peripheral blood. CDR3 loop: CASSLLGGQGARRTGELFF. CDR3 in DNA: TGTGCCAGCAGCTTACTAGGCGGTCAGGGGGCGCGACGGACCGGGGAGCTGTTTTTT. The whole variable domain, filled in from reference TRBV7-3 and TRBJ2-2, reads GAGVSQTPSNKVTEKGKYVELRCDPISGHTALYWYRQSLGQGPEFLIYFQGTGAADDSGLPNDRFFAVRPEGSVSTLKIQRTERGDSAVYLCASSLLGGQGARRTGELFFGEGSRLTVL.